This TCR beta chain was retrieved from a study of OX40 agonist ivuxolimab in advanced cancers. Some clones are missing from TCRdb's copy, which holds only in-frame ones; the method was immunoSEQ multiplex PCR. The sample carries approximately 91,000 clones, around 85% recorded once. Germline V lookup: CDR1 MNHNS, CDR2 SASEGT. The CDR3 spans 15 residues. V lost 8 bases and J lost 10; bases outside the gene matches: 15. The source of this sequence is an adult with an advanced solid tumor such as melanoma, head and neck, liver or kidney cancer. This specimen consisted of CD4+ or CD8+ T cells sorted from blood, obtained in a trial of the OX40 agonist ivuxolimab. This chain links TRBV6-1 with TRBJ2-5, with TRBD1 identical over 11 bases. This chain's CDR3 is CASCQPGQGEWVQYF. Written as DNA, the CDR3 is TGTGCCAGCTGCCAACCGGGACAGGGGGAATGGGTCCAGTACTTC.